The rows below give T cell receptor beta chains drawn from one sample of a study of T cells after yellow fever vaccination. Each CDR3 protein is one row after TCRdb ran MiXCR on the 5' RACE reads. The profile shows just under 600,000 distinct CDR3 sequences, approximately 15% of them singletons. The specimen was PBMCs, collected on the day of the yellow fever booster vaccination. Receptors originate from a man between 25 and 39 years old who received the YFV17D yellow fever vaccine. The CDR3 runs from the conserved cysteine through the conserved F or W. The D gene is left open where the match is weak. The size field is filled for only some rows; it gives once, few, many or a size class.

CDR3: CASSETLSSYEQYF
DNA: TGTGCCAGCAGTGAAACCCTCAGCTCATACGAGCAGTACTTC
D: NA
J: TRBJ2-7
V: TRBV6-1
length: 14
size: NA

CDR3: CASSLGQGFVGELFF
DNA: TGTGCCAGCAGCTTAGGACAGGGGTTTGTCGGGGAGCTGTTTTTT
D: TRBD1
J: TRBJ2-2
V: TRBV7-2
length: 15
size: NA

CDR3: CSARDEVSREQFF
DNA: TGCAGTGCTAGAGATGAGGTCTCGCGGGAGCAGTTCTTC
D: NA
J: TRBJ2-1
V: TRBV20-1
length: 13
size: few

CDR3: CASSPSSGTITYEQYF
DNA: TGTGCCAGCAGCCCTTCCTCCGGGACTATCACCTACGAGCAGTACTTC
D: TRBD2
J: TRBJ2-7
V: TRBV9
length: 16
size: NA

CDR3: CAWRSLGETQYF
DNA: TGTGCCTGGCGTAGTCTGGGAGAGACCCAGTACTTC
D: NA
J: TRBJ2-5
V: TRBV30
length: 12
size: NA

CDR3: CASSFGPDATNEKLFF
DNA: TGCGCCAGCAGCTTCGGACCAGACGCAACTAATGAAAAACTGTTTTTT
D: NA
J: TRBJ1-4
V: TRBV5-1
length: 16
size: NA

CDR3: CAISGGTGELFF
DNA: TGTGCCATCAGTGGGGGGACCGGGGAGCTGTTTTTT
D: NA
J: TRBJ2-2
V: TRBV10-3
length: 12
size: many

CDR3: CASSDVSGSSYEQYF
DNA: TGTGCCAGCAGTGATGTGAGCGGGAGTTCTTACGAGCAGTACTTC
D: TRBD2
J: TRBJ2-7
V: TRBV2
length: 15
size: few

CDR3: CASSATRDQGGYEQYF
DNA: TGTGCCAGCAGCGCCACTCGGGACCAGGGCGGATACGAGCAGTACTTC
D: NA
J: TRBJ2-7
V: TRBV5-6
length: 16
size: NA

CDR3: CASLRGIMNTEAFF
DNA: TGTGCCAGCCTGCGGGGCATCATGAACACTGAAGCTTTCTTT
D: NA
J: TRBJ1-1
V: TRBV5-6
length: 14
size: NA

CDR3: CASSMGHYNEQFF
DNA: TGTGCCAGCAGCATGGGACATTATAATGAGCAGTTCTTC
D: NA
J: TRBJ2-1
V: TRBV7-2
length: 13
size: few

CDR3: CASSPLPSDNEQFF
DNA: TGTGCCAGCTCACCCCTCCCTAGCGACAATGAGCAGTTCTTC
D: NA
J: TRBJ2-1
V: TRBV18
length: 14
size: NA

CDR3: CASSLAGATGYTF
DNA: TGTGCCAGCAGCTTAGCAGGGGCGACAGGCTACACCTTC
D: NA
J: TRBJ1-2
V: TRBV7-2
length: 13
size: few

CDR3: CASSVTGIPGLAAYNEQFF
DNA: TGTGCCAGCAGCGTAACAGGAATACCGGGACTAGCGGCCTACAATGAGCAGTTCTTC
D: TRBD2
J: TRBJ2-1
V: TRBV7-3
length: 19
size: NA

CDR3: CASSQEAVRAEQYF
DNA: TGCGCCAGCAGCCAAGAAGCAGTGCGGGCTGAGCAGTACTTC
D: NA
J: TRBJ2-7
V: TRBV4-3
length: 14
size: NA

CDR3: CASSHYYRGQETQYF
DNA: TGTGCCAGCTCTCATTACTACAGGGGTCAAGAGACCCAGTACTTC
D: TRBD1
J: TRBJ2-5
V: TRBV18
length: 15
size: few

CDR3: CASSAPQRDSTLTQYF
DNA: TGTGCCAGCAGCGCCCCTCAACGGGACTCGACTCTGACCCAGTACTTC
D: NA
J: TRBJ2-5
V: TRBV7-2
length: 16
size: NA

CDR3: CASSDQGFSNTGELFF
DNA: TGTGCCAGCAGTGATCAAGGATTCTCTAACACCGGGGAGCTGTTTTTT
D: NA
J: TRBJ2-2
V: TRBV12-3/TRBV12-4
length: 16
size: NA

CDR3: CASSPGLNQPQHF
DNA: TGTGCCAGCTCACCCGGGTTGAATCAGCCCCAGCATTTT
D: NA
J: TRBJ1-5
V: TRBV18
length: 13
size: NA

CDR3: CASSLQEEGELFF
DNA: TGTGCCAGCTCACTACAGGAAGAGGGGGAGCTGTTTTTT
D: NA
J: TRBJ2-2
V: TRBV18
length: 13
size: NA

CDR3: CATCRGAQETQYF
DNA: TGTGCCACCTGTCGAGGGGCCCAAGAGACCCAGTACTTC
D: NA
J: TRBJ2-5
V: TRBV10-3
length: 13
size: many

CDR3: CASSAHGDDYGYTF
DNA: TGTGCCAGCAGCGCCCACGGGGATGACTATGGCTACACCTTC
D: NA
J: TRBJ1-2
V: TRBV28
length: 14
size: few

CDR3: CASSMAGSKNTEAFF
DNA: TGTGCCAGTAGTATGGCGGGAAGTAAGAACACTGAAGCTTTCTTT
D: NA
J: TRBJ1-1
V: TRBV19
length: 15
size: NA

CDR3: CASSLREFYEQYF
DNA: TGTGCCAGCAGTTTACGGGAATTCTACGAGCAGTACTTC
D: NA
J: TRBJ2-7
V: TRBV12-3/TRBV12-4
length: 13
size: NA

CDR3: CATSGAGGSNQPQHF
DNA: TGTGCCACCTCAGGGGCAGGGGGGAGCAATCAGCCCCAGCATTTT
D: TRBD1
J: TRBJ1-5
V: TRBV24-1
length: 15
size: NA

CDR3: CASSWNPSYEQYF
DNA: TGTGCCAGCAGCTGGAACCCTAGCTACGAGCAGTACTTC
D: NA
J: TRBJ2-7
V: TRBV13
length: 13
size: NA

CDR3: CASSSVRQDEAFF
DNA: TGTGCCAGCAGCAGCGTAAGACAGGATGAAGCTTTCTTT
D: NA
J: TRBJ1-1
V: TRBV4-2
length: 13
size: NA

CDR3: CASTDGRLQETQYF
DNA: TGCGCCAGCACAGACGGGAGGCTACAAGAGACCCAGTACTTC
D: TRBD2
J: TRBJ2-5
V: TRBV5-1
length: 14
size: few

CDR3: CASTLLRGSYNEQFF
DNA: TGTGCCAGCACACTACTGAGAGGCTCCTACAATGAGCAGTTCTTC
D: NA
J: TRBJ2-1
V: TRBV28
length: 15
size: NA

CDR3: CASVPGTDTREQYF
DNA: TGCGCCAGTGTTCCCGGGACAGACACCCGCGAGCAGTACTTC
D: TRBD1
J: TRBJ2-7
V: TRBV10-2
length: 14
size: NA

CDR3: CASSLSGRDGYEQYF
DNA: TGTGCCAGCAGTTTAAGCGGGAGGGACGGCTACGAGCAGTACTTC
D: TRBD2
J: TRBJ2-7
V: TRBV5-4
length: 15
size: few

CDR3: CSARPGLVTEAFF
DNA: TGCAGTGCCCGTCCGGGTTTGGTCACTGAAGCTTTCTTT
D: NA
J: TRBJ1-1
V: TRBV20-1
length: 13
size: few

CDR3: CSVDKGQETQYF
DNA: TGCAGCGTTGATAAGGGCCAAGAGACCCAGTACTTC
D: NA
J: TRBJ2-5
V: TRBV29-1
length: 12
size: few

CDR3: CAISGGGRNQPQHF
DNA: TGTGCCATCAGTGGAGGGGGTCGCAATCAGCCCCAGCATTTT
D: NA
J: TRBJ1-5
V: TRBV10-3
length: 14
size: many

CDR3: CASIQQAGGTGELFF
DNA: TGTGCCAGCATTCAACAAGCGGGAGGCACCGGGGAGCTGTTTTTT
D: TRBD2
J: TRBJ2-2
V: TRBV6-1
length: 15
size: NA

CDR3: CASSRSAGGSVTYEQYF
DNA: TGTGCCAGCAGCCGATCCGCCGGCGGGAGTGTCACATACGAGCAGTACTTC
D: TRBD2
J: TRBJ2-7
V: TRBV9
length: 17
size: NA